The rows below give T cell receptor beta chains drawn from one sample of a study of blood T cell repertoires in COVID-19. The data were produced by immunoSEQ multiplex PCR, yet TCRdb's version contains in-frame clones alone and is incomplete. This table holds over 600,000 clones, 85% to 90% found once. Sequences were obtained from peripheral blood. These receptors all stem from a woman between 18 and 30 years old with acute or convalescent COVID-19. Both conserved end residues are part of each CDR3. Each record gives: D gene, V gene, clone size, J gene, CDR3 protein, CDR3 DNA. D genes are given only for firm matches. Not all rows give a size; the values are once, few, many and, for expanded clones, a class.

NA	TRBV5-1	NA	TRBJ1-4	CASRPDSQREKLFF	TGCGCCAGCAGACCCGACAGCCAAAGGGAAAAACTGTTTTTT
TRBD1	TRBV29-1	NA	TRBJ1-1	CSVPPAGQPNTEAFF	TGCAGCGTCCCCCCGGCGGGACAGCCGAACACTGAAGCTTTCTTT
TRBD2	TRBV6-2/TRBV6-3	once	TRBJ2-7	CASSFGGGPYEQYF	TGTGCCAGCAGTTTCGGCGGGGGACCCTACGAGCAGTACTTC
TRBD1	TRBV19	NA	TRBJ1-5	CASSPTGGGQPQHF	TGTGCCAGTAGTCCGACAGGGGGAGGTCAGCCCCAGCATTTT
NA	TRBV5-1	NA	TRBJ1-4	CASSLGAGTHEKLFF	TGCGCCAGCAGCTTGGGGGCAGGAACGCATGAAAAACTGTTTTTT
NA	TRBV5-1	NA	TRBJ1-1	CASSLVIGSAEAFF	TGCGCCAGCAGCTTGGTAATCGGGAGCGCTGAAGCTTTCTTT
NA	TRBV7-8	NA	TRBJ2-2	CASSLGIFTSRGNTGELFF	TGTGCCAGCAGCTTAGGTATCTTTACCTCGCGGGGGAACACCGGGGAGCTGTTTTTT
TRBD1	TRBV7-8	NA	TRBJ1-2	CASSSAGTAYGYTF	TGTGCCAGCAGCTCAGCCGGGACAGCGTATGGCTACACCTTC
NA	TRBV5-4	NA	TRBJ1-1	CASSFRVGTEAFF	TGTGCCAGCAGCTTCCGGGTCGGGACTGAAGCTTTCTTT
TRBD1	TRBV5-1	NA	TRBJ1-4	CASSGGTGLNEKLFF	TGCGCCAGCAGCGGGGGGACAGGGTTGAATGAAAAACTGTTTTTT
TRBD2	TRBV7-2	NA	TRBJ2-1	CASSLGSSGGAHEQFF	TGTGCCAGCAGCTTAGGATCTAGCGGGGGGGCCCATGAGCAGTTCTTC
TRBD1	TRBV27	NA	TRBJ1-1	CASWGQGSPFLTEAFF	TGTGCCAGCTGGGGACAGGGTTCCCCTTTCTTGACTGAAGCTTTCTTT